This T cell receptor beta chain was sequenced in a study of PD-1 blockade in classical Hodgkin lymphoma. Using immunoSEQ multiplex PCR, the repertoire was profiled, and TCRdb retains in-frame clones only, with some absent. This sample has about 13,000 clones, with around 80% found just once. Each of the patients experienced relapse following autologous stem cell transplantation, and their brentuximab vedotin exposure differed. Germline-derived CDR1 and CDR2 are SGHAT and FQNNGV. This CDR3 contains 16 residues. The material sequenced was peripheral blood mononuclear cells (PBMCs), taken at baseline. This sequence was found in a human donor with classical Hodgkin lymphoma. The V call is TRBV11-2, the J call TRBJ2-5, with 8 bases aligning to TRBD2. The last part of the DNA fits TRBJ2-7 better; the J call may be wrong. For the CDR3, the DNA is TGTGCCAGCAGCCAAGACGGGGGGGGCCGATCCTACGAGCAGTACTTC. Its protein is CASSQDGGGRSYEQYF.